The entry below gives a single T cell receptor (beta chain) sequence along with its context. The antigen remains undetermined. This specimen belongs to a study of cytomegalovirus exposure and HLA in healthy donors. General study results and limits: A later analysis found TCR association rates differed by HLA locus, highest for DRB1 and lowest for HLA-C. More clonal expansion characterized HLA-associated TCR beta chains than equally common others in a later analysis. According to the study, 150 to 200 TCR beta chains were cytomegalovirus-associated.

The V end was cut by 5 bases, the J end by 2 bases, with 16 bases between. The CDR3 has 15 amino acids. Looked up from germline, CDR1 is LNHDA and CDR2 is SQIVND (reference sequence). Primers included in the PCR were 60 Vbeta and 13 Jbeta primers. TCRdb's table, derived via immunoSEQ multiplex PCR, lists solely in-frame clones and lacks some. The sample yields around 64,000 clones, of which the top ten take up 2.4%. The sequence was collected from a female donor in good health and CMV-seropositive. This chain links TRBV19 with TRBJ2-7; possibly TRBD2 for D (5 bases). The sequenced material came from PBMCs. CDR3 sequence (DNA): TGTGCCAGTAGTTTTATGGGAGAGGGCCCCTACGAGCAGTACTTC. It encodes CASSFMGEGPYEQYF.